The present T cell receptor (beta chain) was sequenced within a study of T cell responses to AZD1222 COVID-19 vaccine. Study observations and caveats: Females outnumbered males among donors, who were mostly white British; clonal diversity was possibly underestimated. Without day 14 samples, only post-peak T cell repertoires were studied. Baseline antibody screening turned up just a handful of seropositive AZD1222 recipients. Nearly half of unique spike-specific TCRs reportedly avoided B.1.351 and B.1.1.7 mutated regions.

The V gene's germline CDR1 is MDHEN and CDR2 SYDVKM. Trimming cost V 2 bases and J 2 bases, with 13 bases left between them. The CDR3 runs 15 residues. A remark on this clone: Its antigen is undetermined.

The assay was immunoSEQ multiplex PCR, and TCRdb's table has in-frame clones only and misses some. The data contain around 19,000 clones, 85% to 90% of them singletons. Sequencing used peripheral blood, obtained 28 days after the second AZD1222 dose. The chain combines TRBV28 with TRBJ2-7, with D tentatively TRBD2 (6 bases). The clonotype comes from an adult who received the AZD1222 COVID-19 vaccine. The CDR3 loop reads CASSLVGGLPYEQYF. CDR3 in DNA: TGTGCCAGCAGTTTAGTGGGAGGCCTTCCCTACGAGCAGTACTTC.